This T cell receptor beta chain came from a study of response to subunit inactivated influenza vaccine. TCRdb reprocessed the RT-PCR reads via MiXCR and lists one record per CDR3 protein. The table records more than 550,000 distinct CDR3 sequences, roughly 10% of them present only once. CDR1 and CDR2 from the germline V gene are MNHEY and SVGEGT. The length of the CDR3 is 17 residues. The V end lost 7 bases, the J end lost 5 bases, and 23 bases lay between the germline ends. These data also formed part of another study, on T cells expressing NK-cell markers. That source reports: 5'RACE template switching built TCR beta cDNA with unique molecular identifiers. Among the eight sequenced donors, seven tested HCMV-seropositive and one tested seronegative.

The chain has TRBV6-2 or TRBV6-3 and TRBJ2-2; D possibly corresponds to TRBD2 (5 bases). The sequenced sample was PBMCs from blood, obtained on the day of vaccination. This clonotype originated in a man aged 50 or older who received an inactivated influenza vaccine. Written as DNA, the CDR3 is TGTGCCAGCATCTCTCCCTCCTACGTCGGGGTGACCGGGGAGCTGTTTTTT. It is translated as CASISPSYVGVTGELFF.